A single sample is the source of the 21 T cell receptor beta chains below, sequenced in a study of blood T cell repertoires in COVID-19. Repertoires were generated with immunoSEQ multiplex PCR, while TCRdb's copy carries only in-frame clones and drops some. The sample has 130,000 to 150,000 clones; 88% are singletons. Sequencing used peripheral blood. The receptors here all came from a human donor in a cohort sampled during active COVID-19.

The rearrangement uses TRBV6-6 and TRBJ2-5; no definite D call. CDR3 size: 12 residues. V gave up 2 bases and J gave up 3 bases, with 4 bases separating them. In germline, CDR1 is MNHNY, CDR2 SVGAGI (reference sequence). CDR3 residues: CASSYLEETQYF. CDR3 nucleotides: TGTGCCAGCAGTTACCTAGAAGAGACCCAGTACTTC.

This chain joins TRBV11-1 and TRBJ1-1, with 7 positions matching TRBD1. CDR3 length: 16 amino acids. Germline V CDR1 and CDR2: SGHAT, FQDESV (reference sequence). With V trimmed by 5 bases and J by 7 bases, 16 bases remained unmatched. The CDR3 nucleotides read TGTGCCAGCAGCCCATTGTCCACAGGGGCCAGGGATGAAGCTTTCTTT. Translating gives CASSPLSTGARDEAFF.

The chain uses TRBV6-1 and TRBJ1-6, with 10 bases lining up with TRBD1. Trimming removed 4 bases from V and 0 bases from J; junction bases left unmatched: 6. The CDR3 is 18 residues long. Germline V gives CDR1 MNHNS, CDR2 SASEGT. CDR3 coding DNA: TGTGCCAGCAGTGGAGACAGGGGGCCCCGCTCCTATAATTCACCCCTCCACTTT. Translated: CASSGDRGPRSYNSPLHF.

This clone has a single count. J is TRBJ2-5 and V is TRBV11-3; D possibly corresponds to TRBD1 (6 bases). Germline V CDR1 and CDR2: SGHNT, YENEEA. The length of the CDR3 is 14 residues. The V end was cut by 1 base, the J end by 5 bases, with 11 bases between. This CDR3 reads CASSLGTGRETQYF. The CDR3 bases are TGTGCCAGCAGCTTAGGAACAGGGCGGGAGACCCAGTACTTC.

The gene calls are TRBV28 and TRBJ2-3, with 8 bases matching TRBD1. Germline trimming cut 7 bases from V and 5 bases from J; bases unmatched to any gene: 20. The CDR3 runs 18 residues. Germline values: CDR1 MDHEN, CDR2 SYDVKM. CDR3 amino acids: CASTLRAPGGMLLDTQYF. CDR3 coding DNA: TGTGCCAGCACCTTACGGGCCCCAGGGGGCATGTTGTTAGATACGCAGTATTTT.

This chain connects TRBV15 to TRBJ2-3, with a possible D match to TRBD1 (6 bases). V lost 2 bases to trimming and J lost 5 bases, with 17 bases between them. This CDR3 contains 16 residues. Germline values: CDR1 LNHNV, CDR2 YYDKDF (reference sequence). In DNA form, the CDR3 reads TGTGCCACCAGCAGAAAGACAGGACTTGCAGGAGATACGCAGTATTTT. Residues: CATSRKTGLAGDTQYF. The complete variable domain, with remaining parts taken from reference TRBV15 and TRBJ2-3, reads DAMVIQNPRYQVTQFGKPVTLSCSQTLNHNVMYWYQQKSSQAPKLLFHYYDKDFNNEADTPDNFQSRRPNTSFCFLDIRSPGLGDTAMYLCATSRKTGLAGDTQYFGPGTRLTVL.

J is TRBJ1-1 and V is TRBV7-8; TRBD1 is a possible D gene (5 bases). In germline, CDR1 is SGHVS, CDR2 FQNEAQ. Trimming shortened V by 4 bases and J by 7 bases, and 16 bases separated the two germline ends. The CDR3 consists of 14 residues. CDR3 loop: CASSSGFSLIEAFF. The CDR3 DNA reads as TGTGCCAGCAGCTCAGGGTTCTCCCTCATTGAAGCTTTCTTT.

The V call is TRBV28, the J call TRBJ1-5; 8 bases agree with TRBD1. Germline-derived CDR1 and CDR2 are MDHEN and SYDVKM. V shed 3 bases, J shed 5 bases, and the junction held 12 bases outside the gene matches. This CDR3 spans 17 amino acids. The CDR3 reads CASSFLGNPQGDQPQHF. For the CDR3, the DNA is TGTGCCAGCAGTTTCTTGGGAAATCCACAGGGGGATCAGCCCCAGCATTTT.

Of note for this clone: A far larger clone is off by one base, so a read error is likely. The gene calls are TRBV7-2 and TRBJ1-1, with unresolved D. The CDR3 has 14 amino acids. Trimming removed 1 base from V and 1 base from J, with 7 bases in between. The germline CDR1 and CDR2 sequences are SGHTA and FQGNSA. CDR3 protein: CASSLEAGNTEAFF. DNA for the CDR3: TGTGCCAGCAGCTTAGAGGCGGGGAACACTGAAGCTTTCTTT.

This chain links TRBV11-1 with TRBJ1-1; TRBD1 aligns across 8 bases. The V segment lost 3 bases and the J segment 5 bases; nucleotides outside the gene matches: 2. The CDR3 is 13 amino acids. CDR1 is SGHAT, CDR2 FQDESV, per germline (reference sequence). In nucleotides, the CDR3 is TGTGCCAGCAGCTTTACAGGGGGTACTGAAGCTTTCTTT. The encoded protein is CASSFTGGTEAFF.

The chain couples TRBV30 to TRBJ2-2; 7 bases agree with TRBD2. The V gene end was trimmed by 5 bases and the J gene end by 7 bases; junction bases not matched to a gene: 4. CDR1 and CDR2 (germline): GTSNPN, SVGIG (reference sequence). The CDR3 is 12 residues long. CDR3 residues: CAWGRGVGELFF. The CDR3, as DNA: TGTGCCTGGGGTCGGGGGGTCGGGGAGCTGTTTTTT.

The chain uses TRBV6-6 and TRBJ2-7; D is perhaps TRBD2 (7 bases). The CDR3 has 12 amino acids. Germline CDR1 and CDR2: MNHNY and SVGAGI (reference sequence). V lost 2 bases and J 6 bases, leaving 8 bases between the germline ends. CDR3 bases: TGTGCCAGCAGTTACCGGGGGGCCGAGCAGTACTTC. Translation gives CASSYRGAEQYF.

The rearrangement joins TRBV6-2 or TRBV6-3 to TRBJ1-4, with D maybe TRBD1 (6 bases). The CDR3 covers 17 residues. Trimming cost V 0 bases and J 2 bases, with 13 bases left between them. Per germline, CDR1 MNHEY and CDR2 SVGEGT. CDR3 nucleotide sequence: TGTGCCAGCAGTTACTCGGGGGCAGAGTCGACTAATGAAAAACTGTTTTTT. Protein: CASSYSGAESTNEKLFF.

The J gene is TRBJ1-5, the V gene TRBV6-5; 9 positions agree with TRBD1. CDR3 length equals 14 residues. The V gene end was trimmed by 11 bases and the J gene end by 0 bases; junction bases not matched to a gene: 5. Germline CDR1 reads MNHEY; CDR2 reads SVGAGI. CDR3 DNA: TGTGCCGACAGGGGGTGCTATAGCAATCAGCCCCAGCATTTT. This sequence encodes CADRGCYSNQPQHF.

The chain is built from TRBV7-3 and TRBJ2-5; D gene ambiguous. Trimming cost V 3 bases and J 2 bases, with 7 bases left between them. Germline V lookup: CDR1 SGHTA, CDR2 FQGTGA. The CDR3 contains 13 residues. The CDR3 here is CASSFLGQETQYF. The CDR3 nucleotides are TGTGCCAGCAGCTTTCTAGGACAAGAGACCCAGTACTTC.

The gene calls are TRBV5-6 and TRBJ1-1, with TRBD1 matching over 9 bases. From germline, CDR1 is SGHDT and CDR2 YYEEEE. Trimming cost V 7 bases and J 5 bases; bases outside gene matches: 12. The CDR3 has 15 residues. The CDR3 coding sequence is TGTGCCAGCTCCCCTCTGGGGACAGGGCCAACTGAAGCTTTCTTT. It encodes CASSPLGTGPTEAFF.

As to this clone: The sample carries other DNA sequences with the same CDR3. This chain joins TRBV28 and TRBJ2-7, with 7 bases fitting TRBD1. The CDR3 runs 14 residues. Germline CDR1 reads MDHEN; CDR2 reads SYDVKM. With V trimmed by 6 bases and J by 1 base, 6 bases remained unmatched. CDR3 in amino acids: CASSSPGQSYEQYF. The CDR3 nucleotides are TGTGCCAGCAGCTCGCCGGGACAGTCCTACGAGCAGTACTTC.

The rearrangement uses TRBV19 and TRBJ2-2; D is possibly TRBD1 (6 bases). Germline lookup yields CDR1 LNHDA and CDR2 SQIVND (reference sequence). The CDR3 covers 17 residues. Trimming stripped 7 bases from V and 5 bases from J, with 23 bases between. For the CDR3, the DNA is TGTGCCAGTACCAGCACAGGGTCGCCTACGGCGACCGGGGAGCTGTTTTTT. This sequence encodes CASTSTGSPTATGELFF.

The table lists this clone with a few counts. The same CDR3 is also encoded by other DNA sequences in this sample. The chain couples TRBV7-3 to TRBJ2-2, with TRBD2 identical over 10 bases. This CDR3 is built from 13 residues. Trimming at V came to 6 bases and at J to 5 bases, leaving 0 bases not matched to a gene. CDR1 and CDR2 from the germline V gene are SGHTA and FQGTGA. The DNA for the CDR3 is TGTGCCAGCAGTAGCGGGAGGACCGGGGAGCTGTTTTTT. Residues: CASSSGRTGELFF. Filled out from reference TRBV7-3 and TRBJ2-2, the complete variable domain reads GAGVSQTPSNKVTEKGKYVELRCDPISGHTALYWYRQSLGQGPEFLIYFQGTGAADDSGLPNDRFFAVRPEGSVSTLKIQRTERGDSAVYLCASSSGRTGELFFGEGSRLTVL.

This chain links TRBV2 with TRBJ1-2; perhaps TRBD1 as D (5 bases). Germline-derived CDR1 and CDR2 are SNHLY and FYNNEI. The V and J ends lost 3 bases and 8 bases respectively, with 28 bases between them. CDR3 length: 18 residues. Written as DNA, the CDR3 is TGTGCCAGCAGTGAGGGTTTCAGACAGCCCGCTTGGCTAGGGGGCTACACCTTC. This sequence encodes CASSEGFRQPAWLGGYTF.

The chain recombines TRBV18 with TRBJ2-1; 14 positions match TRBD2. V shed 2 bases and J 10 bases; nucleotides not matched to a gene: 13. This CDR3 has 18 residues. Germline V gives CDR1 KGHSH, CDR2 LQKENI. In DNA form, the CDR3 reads TGTGCCAGCTCACCAGATGGACTAGCGGGGGGAAGGCCACGGGAGCAGTTCTTC. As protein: CASSPDGLAGGRPREQFF.